The 22 T cell receptor beta chains below come from one sample, sequenced in a study of blood T cell repertoires in COVID-19. The table came from immunoSEQ multiplex PCR; TCRdb's copy has only in-frame clones and leaves some out. This table has approximately 250,000 clones, 88% appearing once. The sequencing sample was made of peripheral blood. These receptors originate from a woman aged 70 to 79 with COVID-19, enrolled during active disease.

V gene TRBV5-1 combines with J gene TRBJ2-7; 13 nucleotides line up with TRBD2. Per the germline V gene, CDR1 is SGHRS and CDR2 is YFSETQ. This CDR3 region has 15 residues. V trimming: 2 bases; J trimming: 2 bases; junction bases outside the gene matches: 1. Here the CDR3 reads CASSFGLAGAYEQYF. The CDR3 DNA is TGCGCCAGCAGCTTCGGACTAGCGGGAGCCTACGAGCAGTACTTC. The complete variable domain, with remaining parts taken from reference TRBV5-1 and TRBJ2-7, reads KAGVTQTPRYLIKTRGQQVTLSCSPISGHRSVSWYQQTPGQGLQFLFEYFSETQRNKGNFPGRFSGRQFSNSRSEMNVSTLELGDSALYLCASSFGLAGAYEQYFGPGTRLTVT.

The chain combines TRBV30 with TRBJ1-2; D is undetermined. CDR1 is GTSNPN, CDR2 SVGIG, per germline (reference sequence). The CDR3 extends over 15 amino acids. With 2 bases removed from V and 4 bases from J, the gap between germline ends came to 17 bases. This CDR3 is CAWSIGGGLLYGYTF. Here the CDR3 DNA reads TGTGCCTGGAGTATCGGTGGAGGACTGCTCTATGGCTACACCTTC. Full variable domain (outside the CDR3, taken from reference TRBV30 and TRBJ1-2): SQTIHQWPATLVQPVGSPLSLECTVEGTSNPNLYWYRQAAGRGLQLLFYSVGIGQISSEVPQNLSASRPQDRQFILSSKKLLLSDSGFYLCAWSIGGGLLYGYTFGSGTRLTVV.

This clone was found once. This chain joins TRBV5-1 and TRBJ1-2; 10 nucleotides match TRBD1. V was clipped by 4 bases and J by 6 bases; unmatched bases: 9. CDR1 is SGHRS, CDR2 YFSETQ, per germline. The CDR3 runs to 15 residues. CDR3 residues: CASSDLTGGRDGYTF. DNA for the CDR3: TGCGCCAGCAGCGACTTGACAGGGGGCAGAGATGGCTACACCTTC.

The V call is TRBV6-5, the J call TRBJ1-2, with 9 bases aligning to TRBD1. There are 13 residues in the CDR3. The J segment lost 8 bases and the V segment lost 5 bases, leaving 6 bases of the junction unmatched. Germline lookup yields CDR1 MNHEY and CDR2 SVGAGI. CDR3 protein: CASSTGQGNGYTF. The DNA for the CDR3 is TGTGCCAGCAGTACCGGACAGGGGAACGGCTACACCTTC.

CDR3 sequence reads: CASSLGQSYGYTF. The DNA for the CDR3 is TGTGCCAGCAGCCTCGGACAGAGCTATGGCTACACCTTC. This chain uses TRBV6-5 with TRBJ1-2; TRBD1 is a possible D gene (6 bases). The germline V and J ends were trimmed by 6 bases and 4 bases, with 12 bases remaining between them. The CDR3 contains 13 residues. The germline gives CDR1 MNHEY, CDR2 SVGAGI.

The rearrangement joins TRBV9 to TRBJ2-7, with a tentative D call TRBD1 (6 bases). CDR1 is SGDLS and CDR2 is YYNGEE in the germline V gene. V gave up 4 bases and J gave up 1 base, with 15 bases separating them. CDR3 length: 15 residues. CDR3 in amino acids: CASSIGGRGSYEQYF. CDR3 coding DNA: TGTGCCAGCAGCATAGGAGGCAGGGGTTCCTACGAGCAGTACTTC.

The chain carries TRBV6-6 and TRBJ2-1; D remains unclear. Trimming shortened V by 8 bases and J by 10 bases, and 9 bases separated the two germline ends. Germline-derived CDR1 and CDR2 are MNHNY and SVGAGI (reference sequence). This CDR3 is 10 amino acids long. DNA for the CDR3: TGTGCCAGCGGGCGTGGGGAGCAGTTCTTC. This sequence encodes CASGRGEQFF.

The J gene is TRBJ2-3, the V gene TRBV20-1, with D uncertain. This CDR3 is built from 14 residues. Germline-derived CDR1 and CDR2 are DFQATT and SNEGSKA (reference sequence). With 3 bases removed from V and 0 bases from J, the gap between germline ends came to 10 bases. The CDR3 here is CSASTLLSTDTQYF. The DNA for the CDR3 is TGCAGTGCTAGTACACTACTAAGCACAGATACGCAGTATTTT.

J is TRBJ2-7 and V is TRBV4-1; D perhaps matches TRBD2 (6 bases). The CDR3 runs 13 residues. Germline lookup yields CDR1 MGHRA and CDR2 YSYEKL. V was clipped by 1 base and J by 4 bases, with 8 bases between them. The CDR3 protein is CASSQGGVYEQYF. CDR3 nucleotides: TGCGCCAGCAGCCAAGGGGGGGTATACGAGCAGTACTTC.

This clone was observed a handful of times. This chain joins TRBV10-3 and TRBJ1-3; the D is unclear. The V end lost 10 bases, the J end lost 7 bases, and 17 bases lay between the germline ends. CDR1 and CDR2 (germline): ENHRY, SYGVKD. This CDR3 has 13 amino acids. The CDR3 DNA sequence: TGTGCCACCCTCAGTGGAGTTGGGAACACCATATATTTT. As protein: CATLSGVGNTIYF.

The chain uses TRBV28 and TRBJ1-1, with 9 nucleotides matching TRBD1. The CDR3 loop spans 16 amino acids. CDR1 is MDHEN, CDR2 SYDVKM, per germline. V lost 6 bases and J lost 1; bases outside the gene matches: 9. The CDR3 loop reads CASSLTGGAWNTEAFF. DNA for the CDR3: TGTGCCAGCAGCCTAACAGGGGGCGCGTGGAACACTGAAGCTTTCTTT.

This chain uses TRBV10-3 with TRBJ1-1; the D is unclear. The CDR3 is 14 amino acids. V was cut by 2 bases and J by 4 bases, with 11 bases left in between. Germline CDR1 ENHRY, CDR2 SYGVKD. In DNA form, the CDR3 reads TGTGCCATCAGTGAGCGGGTCGGTCGCACTGAAGCTTTCTTT. Amino acids: CAISERVGRTEAFF.

J is TRBJ1-1 and V is TRBV7-2, with D unresolved. The CDR3 is 15 amino acids. V lost 1 base, J lost 1 base, and 10 bases lay in between. Germline V gene lookup returns CDR1 SGHTA and CDR2 FQGNSA. The CDR3: CASSLGAGWNTEAFF. For the CDR3, the DNA is TGTGCCAGCAGCTTAGGGGCAGGCTGGAACACTGAAGCTTTCTTT.

The J gene is TRBJ2-3, the V gene TRBV19, with D perhaps TRBD2 (7 bases). V was pared by 6 bases and J by 2 bases, with 21 bases between. The CDR3 is 17 residues long. CDR1 is LNHDA, CDR2 SQIVND, per germline (reference sequence). The CDR3 sequence: CASSREGGSGATDTQYF. DNA for the CDR3: TGTGCCAGTAGCAGAGAAGGGGGGAGCGGGGCCACAGATACGCAGTATTTT.

V usage is TRBV18 and J usage is TRBJ2-1, with 8 bases identical to TRBD2. V lost 0 bases, J lost 2 bases, and 0 bases stayed unmatched. CDR1 and CDR2 (germline): KGHSH, LQKENI. This CDR3 region has 15 residues. CDR3 DNA: TGTGCCAGCTCACCACCTAGCGGGACCTACAATGAGCAGTTCTTC. Amino acid sequence: CASSPPSGTYNEQFF. Full variable domain (remainder filled in from reference TRBV18 and TRBJ2-1): NAGVMQNPRHLVRRRGQEARLRCSPMKGHSHVYWYRQLPEEGLKFMVYLQKENIIDESGMPKERFSAEFPKEGPSILRIQQVVRGDSAAYFCASSPPSGTYNEQFFGPGTRLTVL.

This rearrangement joins TRBV6-6 to TRBJ1-1, with 7 bases fitting TRBD1. Germline lookup yields CDR1 MNHNY and CDR2 SVGAGI (reference sequence). J was trimmed by 2 bases and V by 7 bases; bases with no gene match: 7. The CDR3 length is 14 residues. The CDR3 DNA is TGTGCCAGCAATCCGTACAGGGGAAACACTGAAGCTTTCTTT. It encodes CASNPYRGNTEAFF.

The chain is built from TRBV5-4 and TRBJ2-1; 7 bases fit TRBD2. V was clipped by 3 bases and J by 7 bases; unmatched bases: 10. The CDR3 covers 15 residues. Germline V CDR1 and CDR2: SGHNT, YYREEE (reference sequence). The CDR3 here is CASSWRLLAPNEQFF. The CDR3 DNA reads as TGTGCCAGCAGCTGGCGGCTACTAGCGCCGAATGAGCAGTTCTTC.

This clone was observed a single time. The V gene is TRBV20-1, the J gene TRBJ1-2, with D unclear. There are 10 residues in the CDR3. Germline V gives CDR1 DFQATT, CDR2 SNEGSKA (reference sequence). Deletions cut 6 bases from V and 2 bases from J, with 4 bases between. CDR3 residues: CSAANYGYTF. The CDR3 nucleotides are TGCAGTGCCGCGAACTATGGCTACACCTTC.

V gene TRBV15 combines with J gene TRBJ2-3; TRBD2 aligns across 8 bases. This CDR3 comprises 16 residues. Germline V gene sequence: CDR1 LNHNV, CDR2 YYDKDF (reference sequence). Trimming at V came to 2 bases and at J to 0 bases, leaving 4 bases not matched to a gene. The DNA of the CDR3 is TGTGCCACCAGCAGATTAACTAGCGGAAGCACAGATACGCAGTATTTT. Its protein product is CATSRLTSGSTDTQYF.

The chain links TRBV6-5 to TRBJ1-5; no clear D. Germline CDR1 reads MNHEY; CDR2 reads SVGAGI. Trimming shortened V by 0 bases and J by 6 bases, and 6 bases separated the two germline ends. This CDR3 spans 13 amino acids. The CDR3 loop is CASSYSSGQPQHF. The CDR3 DNA reads as TGTGCCAGCAGTTACTCGTCGGGTCAGCCCCAGCATTTT.

This chain uses TRBV2 with TRBJ1-1; no clear D. CDR1 and CDR2 from the germline V gene are SNHLY and FYNNEI. The CDR3 covers 13 residues. Trimming left V 10 bases short and J 0 bases short, with 12 bases between. CDR3 coding DNA: TGTGCCAAGAGGCCTTCGATGAACACTGAAGCTTTCTTT. Translating gives CAKRPSMNTEAFF.

The V call is TRBV6-6, the J call TRBJ1-4; D is perhaps TRBD1 (6 bases). The CDR3 runs to 14 residues. Germline V gene lookup returns CDR1 MNHNY and CDR2 SVGAGI (reference sequence). V shed 8 bases and J shed 6 bases, with 16 bases lying between them. The CDR3 loop reads CASRPRAGDEKLFF. CDR3 bases: TGTGCCAGCCGGCCTAGGGCAGGGGATGAAAAACTGTTTTTT.